Listed below are T cell receptor beta chains from one sample, sequenced in a study of cytomegalovirus exposure and HLA in healthy donors. Assay used: immunoSEQ multiplex PCR; TCRdb lists only in-frame clones, some missing. The sample lists around 71,000 clones; approximately 93% were seen once. The material sequenced was PBMCs. These receptors were collected from a man aged 18 to 29 in good health and CMV-seropositive. CDR3s include the opening cysteine and the closing phenylalanine or tryptophan. The order of the fields is D gene, J gene, V gene, clone size, CDR3 protein, CDR3 DNA. The D gene is left open where the match is weak. Clone size is not always given. Where it is, it says once, few, many or a class for expanded clones.

TRBD2	TRBJ2-5	TRBV14	NA	CARPAGEGETQYF	TGTGCCCGCCCGGCGGGGGAGGGGGAGACCCAGTACTTC
NA	TRBJ1-6	TRBV5-1	NA	CASSLGAATLNSPLHF	TGCGCCAGCAGCTTGGGAGCGGCCACGCTGAATTCACCCCTCCACTTT
NA	TRBJ2-3	TRBV29-1	NA	CSVDFSPYNTDTQYF	TGCAGCGTTGACTTTAGCCCTTATAACACAGATACGCAGTATTTT
NA	TRBJ2-2	TRBV2	NA	CASRAGWISTGELFF	TGTGCCAGCAGGGCGGGGTGGATCTCCACCGGGGAGCTGTTTTTT
TRBD1	TRBJ2-7	TRBV7-8	NA	CASSLGGQRYEQYF	TGTGCCAGCAGCTTAGGGGGACAGCGCTACGAGCAGTACTTC
TRBD1	TRBJ2-7	TRBV7-2	NA	CASSLALTKGAREQYF	TGTGCCAGCAGCTTAGCCCTCACGAAGGGGGCGAGGGAGCAGTACTTC
NA	TRBJ1-1	TRBV7-9	NA	CASSRVGDFQNTEAFF	TGTGCCAGCAGCCGCGTGGGGGACTTTCAGAACACTGAAGCTTTCTTT
TRBD1	TRBJ2-5	TRBV5-5	NA	CASSGGTGTHQETQYF	TGTGCCAGCAGCGGGGGGACAGGGACCCATCAAGAGACCCAGTACTTC
TRBD2	TRBJ2-7	TRBV5-1	NA	CASSLMAAGPYEQYF	TGCGCCAGCAGCCTGATGGCAGCGGGACCCTACGAGCAGTACTTC
TRBD2	TRBJ2-7	TRBV7-2	NA	CASRPGTSGAYEQYF	TGTGCCAGCAGACCCGGGACTAGTGGGGCCTACGAGCAGTACTTC
TRBD2	TRBJ2-1	TRBV7-9	once	CASSLARGADEQFF	TGTGCCAGCAGCTTAGCGCGGGGGGCGGATGAGCAGTTCTTC
NA	TRBJ1-3	TRBV21-1	NA	CASTYPRTACGNTIYF	TGTGCCAGCACTTACCCCAGGACAGCCTGTGGAAACACCATATATTTT
NA	TRBJ2-1	TRBV7-3	NA	CASSFPRGEQFF	TGTGCCAGCAGCTTTCCCCGGGGTGAGCAGTTCTTC
TRBD1	TRBJ2-7	TRBV4-1	NA	CASSPQGGSSYEQYF	TGCGCCAGCAGCCCACAGGGGGGCTCCTCCTACGAGCAGTACTTC